The T cell receptor (beta chain) described here comes from a study of shared clonotypes between healthy human individuals. Background on the study: Donors, aged 18 to 49, were a couple of women and a few men. The plates for each donor numbered three CD4 naive, three CD4 memory, two CD8 naive and one CD8 memory. General study findings and limits: Compared with memory subsets, naive subsets generally had larger estimated richness.

This clone was detected only a few times. The antigen remains undetermined. Original analysis: Filtering was not the same, since immunoSEQ gave junction-only sequences without quality scores. Sequencing was performed with immunoSEQ multiplex PCR; in TCRdb, only in-frame clones are kept and a portion is missing. V, J and clone size reflect that table, while D and trimming were determined from the DNA. The sample records over 700,000 clones, roughly 72% being singletons. The V end lost 7 bases, the J end lost 4 bases, and 10 bases lay between the germline ends. This CDR3 is built from 11 residues. Germline V lookup: CDR1 SQVTM, CDR2 ANQGSEA.

This TCR was recovered from a woman younger than 45 in good health. V is TRBV29-1 and J is TRBJ1-2; D is perhaps TRBD1 (5 bases). What was sequenced was memory CD4+ T cells sorted from blood. The subset: CD45RA-negative fraction. The CDR3 is CSAHGGYGYTF. The CDR3 nucleotides read TGCAGCGCCCACGGGGGCTATGGCTACACCTTC.